Below are 29 T cell receptor beta chains sequenced from a single sample in a study of OX40 agonist ivuxolimab in advanced cancers. Libraries were prepared by immunoSEQ multiplex PCR; TCRdb keeps only in-frame clonotypes and omits some of them. The sample includes tens of thousands of clones, approximately 78% of them seen just once. Sequences were derived from CD4+ or CD8+ T cells sorted from blood, sampled in a trial of the OX40 agonist ivuxolimab. These TCRs come from an adult with an advanced solid tumor such as melanoma, head and neck, liver or kidney cancer.

The rearrangement links TRBV5-5 to TRBJ1-1; TRBD1 matches 9 bases. Germline CDR1 and CDR2: SGHKS and YYEKEE (reference sequence). The length of the CDR3 is 16 residues. J was trimmed by 6 bases and V by 0 bases; bases with no gene match: 9. CDR3 residues: CASSLGSGTGISEAFF. For the CDR3, the DNA is TGTGCCAGCAGCTTGGGATCCGGGACAGGGATATCTGAAGCTTTCTTT.

As for this clone: This CDR3 is also generated by other DNA sequences in the sample. The V and J genes are TRBV5-1 and TRBJ2-1; D may correspond to TRBD1 or TRBD2 (5 bases each). V lost 0 bases and J 5 bases, leaving 9 bases between the germline ends. CDR1 and CDR2 from the germline V gene are SGHRS and YFSETQ. The CDR3 runs to 14 residues. CDR3 sequence (DNA): TGCGCCAGCAGCTTGGGGGACGAGCACAATGAGCAGTTCTTC. Amino acids: CASSLGDEHNEQFF.

The chain is built from TRBV28 and TRBJ2-6; either TRBD1 or TRBD2 may supply D (6 bases each). V shed 3 bases and J shed 3 bases, with 9 bases lying between them. The CDR3 runs 15 residues. Germline V gives CDR1 MDHEN, CDR2 SYDVKM. The CDR3 region has the DNA TGTGCCAGCAGTTTCGGGGGCGGTGGGGCCAACGTCCTGACTTTC. Encoded protein: CASSFGGGGANVLTF.

The chain uses TRBV9 and TRBJ1-1; TRBD1 might be the D (5 bases). CDR3 size: 14 residues. Germline V gene data show CDR1 as SGDLS and CDR2 as YYNGEE. Trimming removed 3 bases at V and 3 bases at J, with 12 bases between. The CDR3 bases are TGTGCCAGCAGCGCCGGGGGTGAGGACACTGAAGCTTTCTTT. Its protein product is CASSAGGEDTEAFF.

The chain recombines TRBV15 with TRBJ2-7; D remains ambiguous. CDR1 LNHNV and CDR2 YYDKDF come from the germline V gene (reference sequence). CDR3 length equals 16 residues. V lost 2 bases to trimming and J lost 3 bases, with 17 bases between them. The CDR3 DNA reads TGTGCCACCAGCAGATGGCCAGCAAGGGCCTTCTACGAGCAGTACGTC. It codes for CATSRWPARAFYEQYV.

The rearrangement joins TRBV20-1 to TRBJ2-1; no clear D. CDR3 size: 11 residues. CDR1 and CDR2 (germline): DFQATT, SNEGSKA (reference sequence). The V end was cut by 7 bases, the J end by 8 bases, with 12 bases between. The CDR3 DNA sequence: TGCAGTGTTCAACGGGTTGATGAGCAGTTCTTC. This codes for CSVQRVDEQFF.

V and J are TRBV9 and TRBJ1-5; D is undetermined. The length of the CDR3 is 13 residues. Trimming took 6 bases from V and 5 from J, leaving 12 bases between them. CDR1 is SGDLS and CDR2 is YYNGEE in the germline V gene. In nucleotides, the CDR3 is TGTGCCAGCACAAGGGAACTTTATCAGCCCCAGCATTTT. Its protein product is CASTRELYQPQHF.

This clone was counted a single time. The chain recombines TRBV5-1 with TRBJ2-7; D perhaps matches TRBD1 (7 bases). The CDR3 extends over 17 amino acids. V gave up 4 bases and J gave up 2 bases, with 22 bases separating them. Germline V CDR1 and CDR2: SGHRS, YFSETQ. CDR3 DNA sequence: TGCGCCAGCAGCCGAGGGAGGTCAGGGGGAGCGACCTACGAGCAGTACTTC. This sequence encodes CASSRGRSGGATYEQYF.

A remark on this clone: The same CDR3 also results from other DNA sequences found in this sample. The chain is built from TRBV19 and TRBJ1-4; TRBD1 is a possible D gene (6 bases). Trimming shortened V by 3 bases and J by 8 bases, and 10 bases separated the two germline ends. CDR3 size: 13 residues. From germline, CDR1 is LNHDA and CDR2 SQIVND (reference sequence). The CDR3 spells CASSILRGEKLFF. The CDR3, as DNA: TGTGCCAGTAGTATTCTCAGGGGAGAAAAACTGTTTTTT. The variable domain in full, with the rest retrieved from reference TRBV19 and TRBJ1-4, is DGGITQSPKYLFRKEGQNVTLSCEQNLNHDAMYWYRQDPGQGLRLIYYSQIVNDFQKGDIAEGYSVSREKKESFPLTVTSAQKNPTAFYLCASSILRGEKLFFGSGTQLSVL.

The genes are TRBV19 and TRBJ1-1; 8 nucleotides line up with TRBD1. V trimming: 5 bases; J trimming: 4 bases; junction bases outside the gene matches: 9. From germline, CDR1 is LNHDA and CDR2 SQIVND (reference sequence). The CDR3 has 15 amino acids. For the CDR3, the DNA is TGTGCCAGTAGTCTAAGGGGCACAGGGGGCACTGAAGCTTTCTTT. Protein: CASSLRGTGGTEAFF.

The chain employs TRBV18 and TRBJ2-7; 10 nucleotides agree with TRBD2. Per germline, CDR1 KGHSH and CDR2 LQKENI. The junction had 5 bases not matched to a gene; V was cut back by 3 bases and J by 3 bases. The CDR3 loop spans 15 amino acids. The CDR3 DNA is TGTGCCAGCTCACCCGCGGCTAGCGGGAGCTACGAGCAGTACTTC. Translating gives CASSPAASGSYEQYF.

The genes are TRBV5-1 and TRBJ2-2; D gene ambiguous. The CDR3 runs 14 residues. V lost 0 bases and J lost 9, with 12 bases in between. Germline lookup yields CDR1 SGHRS and CDR2 YFSETQ. In DNA form, the CDR3 reads TGCGCCAGCAGCTTGGCCTCAAATACTAGGGAGCTGTTTTTT. Encoded protein: CASSLASNTRELFF.

This clone was seen ten or more times. This chain links TRBV19 with TRBJ1-5; D call uncertain. From germline, CDR1 is LNHDA and CDR2 SQIVND (reference sequence). V was pared by 7 bases and J by 1 base, with 17 bases between. The CDR3 is 16 amino acids. This chain's CDR3 is CASMRGSGESNQPQHF. CDR3 nucleotide sequence: TGTGCCAGTATGCGTGGGAGCGGTGAGAGCAATCAGCCCCAGCATTTT.

The CDR3 coding sequence is TGTGCCAGCACCAACGGGGCAGGGGGCAAAAAGACCCAGTACTTC. This sequence encodes CASTNGAGGKKTQYF. V is TRBV6-6 and J is TRBJ2-5, with TRBD1 matching 8 bases. Germline V CDR1 and CDR2: MNHNY, SVGAGI (reference sequence). After removal of 7 bases from V and 6 bases from J, the junction contained 13 bases not matched to a gene. This CDR3 comprises 15 residues.

The rearrangement uses TRBV29-1 and TRBJ2-7; D is tentatively TRBD1 or TRBD2 (5 bases each). The CDR3 is made up of 11 amino acids. Deletions cut 8 bases from V and 3 bases from J, with 11 bases between. Germline CDR1 is SQVTM and CDR2 is ANQGSEA. CDR3 amino acids: CSSRDGYEQYF. The CDR3 region has the DNA TGCAGCAGCCGGGACGGCTACGAGCAGTACTTC.

This clone was observed a few times. V and J are TRBV7-9 and TRBJ1-2; TRBD1 is a possible D gene (6 bases). This CDR3 has 15 residues. The germline V gene encodes CDR1 SEHNR and CDR2 FQNEAQ (reference sequence). V was clipped by 7 bases and J by 4 bases, with 19 bases between them. CDR3 sequence reads: CASTPRGADIYGYTF. DNA for the CDR3: TGTGCCAGCACCCCCCGGGGGGCGGATATCTATGGCTACACCTTC.

The chain uses TRBV6-5 and TRBJ1-2; no firm D call. The CDR3 loop spans 13 amino acids. The germline V gene has CDR1 MNHEY and CDR2 SVGAGI. Trimming cost V 2 bases and J 2 bases, with 6 bases left between them. CDR3 loop: CASSYNPNYGYTF. Here the CDR3 DNA reads TGTGCCAGCAGTTACAATCCGAACTATGGCTACACCTTC.

The V call is TRBV29-1, the J call TRBJ2-3, with D maybe TRBD2 (7 bases). Germline V lookup: CDR1 SQVTM, CDR2 ANQGSEA. V lost 3 bases and J 4 bases, leaving 14 bases between the germline ends. CDR3 size: 14 residues. The CDR3 coding sequence is TGCAGCGTTGACGGGGGGCGGATCGCAGATACGCAGTATTTT. Its translation: CSVDGGRIADTQYF.

This rearrangement joins TRBV9 to TRBJ2-1; 7 positions agree with TRBD1. Germline loops: CDR1 SGDLS, CDR2 YYNGEE. The CDR3 is 15 amino acids. V lost 0 bases to trimming and J lost 5 bases; unmatched junction nucleotides: 5. The CDR3 loop is CASSVDLGQNNEQFF. The CDR3 region has the DNA TGTGCCAGCAGCGTAGATCTGGGACAGAACAATGAGCAGTTCTTC.

The chain is built from TRBV29-1 and TRBJ2-7; 8 positions agree with TRBD2. The CDR3 contains 14 residues. Germline lookup yields CDR1 SQVTM and CDR2 ANQGSEA. The V gene end was trimmed by 5 bases and the J gene end by 4 bases; junction bases not matched to a gene: 10. CDR3 nucleotide sequence: TGCAGCGTTACCGGACTAGCAGAAAAGTACGAGCAGTACTTC. This translates into CSVTGLAEKYEQYF.

The gene calls are TRBV7-3 and TRBJ2-2; D is undetermined. Per germline, CDR1 SGHTA and CDR2 FQGTGA. Trimming pared 5 bases from V and 3 bases from J, leaving 7 bases between. This CDR3 has 13 amino acids. The CDR3 sequence: CASSPTDTGELFF. As DNA, the CDR3 is TGTGCCAGCAGCCCTACCGACACCGGGGAGCTGTTTTTT.

This CDR3 is CASSRYSPRRGIDNEQFF. CDR3 nucleotide sequence: TGTGCCAGCAGTCGTTACTCGCCTAGGAGGGGAATAGACAATGAGCAGTTCTTC. The chain recombines TRBV27 with TRBJ2-1; weak D call: TRBD2 (6 bases). Looked up from germline, CDR1 is MNHEY and CDR2 is SMNVEV (reference sequence). The CDR3 extends over 18 amino acids. Trimming stripped 5 bases from V and 5 bases from J, with 25 bases between.

This sequence joins TRBV11-2 and TRBJ2-7, with 7 bases aligning to TRBD2. The ends lost 5 bases at V and 6 bases at J; junction bases unmatched: 7. The germline V gene has CDR1 SGHAT and CDR2 FQNNGV. CDR3 length: 13 amino acids. The DNA of the CDR3 is TGTGCCAGCAGCCGGACTAGGATGGGCGAGCAGTACTTC. This codes for CASSRTRMGEQYF.

The V gene is TRBV19, the J gene TRBJ1-1; possible D gene TRBD1, 5 bases. The length of the CDR3 is 13 residues. Germline V gene data show CDR1 as LNHDA and CDR2 as SQIVND (reference sequence). V lost 5 bases, J lost 3 bases, and 10 bases lay in between. Here the CDR3 DNA reads TGTGCCAGTAGTCTAAAGGGGTACACTGAAGCTTTCTTT. Translated: CASSLKGYTEAFF.

The chain has TRBV7-2 and TRBJ1-2; maybe TRBD1 (6 bases). The CDR3 runs 13 residues. Germline V gene lookup returns CDR1 SGHTA and CDR2 FQGNSA. The V gene lost 10 bases and the J gene lost 2 bases, with 14 bases spanning the gap. The CDR3 DNA sequence: TGTGCCACTATGATGGGGGGCAACTATGGCTACACCTTC. Its translation: CATMMGGNYGYTF.

The chain recombines TRBV7-6 with TRBJ2-1, with 9 bases that match TRBD1. Germline CDR1 reads SGHVS; CDR2 reads FNYEAQ. V shed 4 bases, J shed 7 bases, and the junction held 5 bases outside the gene matches. This CDR3 has 14 residues. The CDR3, as DNA: TGTGCCAGCAGCTCAGTGACAGGGGGAAATGAGCAGTTCTTC. Protein: CASSSVTGGNEQFF.

V usage is TRBV19 and J usage is TRBJ2-7; no firm D call. The length of the CDR3 is 13 residues. CDR1 and CDR2 (germline): LNHDA, SQIVND (reference sequence). Trimming cost V 3 bases and J 3 bases, with 9 bases left between them. CDR3 DNA: TGTGCCAGTAGTATTGGACCACACTACGAGCAGTACTTC. Protein sequence: CASSIGPHYEQYF.

The rearrangement uses TRBV30 and TRBJ1-2; D is undetermined. Trimming removed 0 bases from V and 8 bases from J, with 13 bases in between. The CDR3 is 13 amino acids. CDR1 is GTSNPN and CDR2 is SVGIG in the germline V gene (reference sequence). For the CDR3, the DNA is TGTGCCTGGAGTGTACGGGGTCGCGGAGGCTACACCTTC. Translating it yields CAWSVRGRGGYTF. The whole variable domain, remainder taken from reference TRBV30 and TRBJ1-2, is SQTIHQWPATLVQPVGSPLSLECTVEGTSNPNLYWYRQAAGRGLQLLFYSVGIGQISSEVPQNLSASRPQDRQFILSSKKLLLSDSGFYLCAWSVRGRGGYTFGSGTRLTVV.

The chain is built from TRBV6-6 and TRBJ2-3, with D possibly TRBD2 on 5 matching bases. Germline-derived CDR1 and CDR2 are MNHNY and SVGAGI (reference sequence). Trimming stripped 8 bases from V and 2 bases from J, with 11 bases between. CDR3 length: 13 residues. The CDR3 spells CASASSNTDTQYF. The CDR3, as DNA: TGTGCCAGCGCTAGCAGCAACACAGATACGCAGTATTTT.